These 16 T cell receptor beta chains came from one sample sequenced in a study of T-cell memory formation after mild COVID-19. From the 5' RACE reads, TCRdb called clonotypes with MiXCR, one entry per CDR3 protein. There are over 450,000 distinct CDR3 sequences in the sample; around 21% occur only once, and under 15% lies in the top ten. The source material was PBMCs or a T cell subset sorted from them (not recorded which). These receptors originate from an adult woman who had mild COVID-19 (a few samples of this study predate the infection). Cell type and time point are not known.

On this clonotype: No DNA is shown, since the ends of the CDR3 on it are uncertain; the CDR3 is the one TCRdb lists. The chain has TRBV3-2 and TRBJ1-4; the listed D gene, TRBD1, was not tested against the DNA. TRBV3-2 is a known pseudogene. The CDR3 length equals 14 residues, ends included. This CDR3 is CARLAQGIMKNCFF.

The CDR3 sequence: CASSYGGQGPYNEQFF. CDR3 nucleotide sequence: TGTGCCAGCAGTTACGGGGGCCAGGGCCCCTACAATGAGCAGTTCTTC. This chain joins TRBV6-5 and TRBJ2-1; D may be TRBD1 (6 bases). Trimming removed 2 bases at V and 2 bases at J, with 13 bases between. CDR1 is MNHEY, CDR2 SVGAGI, per germline. CDR3 length equals 16 residues.

This clonotype came up a few times. This chain connects TRBV29-1 to TRBJ2-3, with a tentative D call TRBD2 (5 bases). The CDR3 consists of 13 residues. The germline V gene has CDR1 SQVTM and CDR2 ANQGSEA. Trimming removed 4 bases at V and 2 bases at J, with 10 bases between. The CDR3 protein is CSVVETNTDTQYF. The CDR3 nucleotides read TGCAGCGTTGTGGAGACTAACACAGATACGCAGTATTTT.

The chain uses TRBV5-1 and TRBJ2-3; 10 bases align to TRBD2. This CDR3 has 18 residues. Trimming at V came to 1 base and at J to 5 bases, leaving 13 bases not matched to a gene. CDR1 is SGHRS, CDR2 YFSETQ, per germline. In DNA form, the CDR3 reads TGCGCCAGCAGCTTGTATAGGCGGTCTAGCGGGGGACAAGATACGCAGTATTTT. It codes for CASSLYRRSSGGQDTQYF. Full variable domain (rest looked up from reference TRBV5-1 and TRBJ2-3): KAGVTQTPRYLIKTRGQQVTLSCSPISGHRSVSWYQQTPGQGLQFLFEYFSETQRNKGNFPGRFSGRQFSNSRSEMNVSTLELGDSALYLCASSLYRRSSGGQDTQYFGPGTRLTVL.

This clonotype has just a few counts. V gene TRBV12-3 or TRBV12-4 combines with J gene TRBJ2-7; 7 nucleotides agree with TRBD1. With 3 bases clipped from V and 2 bases from J, the junction kept 1 base outside the gene matches. There are 13 residues in the CDR3. The CDR3 region has the DNA TGTGCCAGCAGTTTTCAGGGGGCCTACGAGCAGTACTTC. Its protein product is CASSFQGAYEQYF.

This clonotype was detected a few times. V is TRBV5-6 and J is TRBJ2-3; 7 bases are a match to TRBD1. Trimming removed 1 base from V and 7 bases from J; junction bases left unmatched: 9. Germline lookup yields CDR1 SGHDT and CDR2 YYEEEE. The CDR3 contains 15 residues. The CDR3, as DNA: TGTGCCAGCAGCTTGAAAGGGGGCCCACAGAATACGCAGTATTTT. This codes for CASSLKGGPQNTQYF.

The rearrangement uses TRBV5-6 and TRBJ1-1; D gene uncertain. V lost 2 bases to trimming and J lost 1 base, with 9 bases between them. Per germline, CDR1 SGHDT and CDR2 YYEEEE. The CDR3 spans 14 residues. The CDR3 DNA reads TGTGCCAGCAGCTTCCGCCACCCGAACACTGAAGCTTTCTTT. This encodes CASSFRHPNTEAFF. Drawing the rest from reference TRBV5-6 and TRBJ1-1, the complete variable domain is DAGVTQSPTHLIKTRGQQVTLRCSPKSGHDTVSWYQQALGQGPQFIFQYYEEEERQRGNFPDRFSGHQFPNYSSELNVNALLLGDSALYLCASSFRHPNTEAFFGQGTRLTVV.

In this sample, this clonotype turned up a few times. This chain uses TRBV6-5 with TRBJ1-1; perhaps TRBD1 as D (6 bases). V dropped 6 bases and J dropped 4 bases, with 21 bases sitting between them. From germline, CDR1 is MNHEY and CDR2 SVGAGI. The CDR3 totals 16 residues. This CDR3 is CASRTNRAGEGTEAFF. CDR3 in DNA: TGTGCCAGCAGGACTAACAGGGCGGGCGAGGGCACTGAAGCTTTCTTT.

This clonotype appeared many times. This chain links TRBV27 with TRBJ1-2; weak D call: TRBD1 (5 bases). This CDR3 is 13 amino acids long. Looked up from germline, CDR1 is MNHEY and CDR2 is SMNVEV (reference sequence). Trimming pared 5 bases from V and 5 bases from J, leaving 12 bases between. CDR3 coding DNA: TGTGCCAGCAGTCCGGGACGGTCGTATGGCTACACCTTC. Its protein product is CASSPGRSYGYTF.

The rearrangement uses TRBV7-9 and TRBJ2-7; 12 bases line up with TRBD2. With 1 base clipped from V and 3 bases from J, the junction kept 4 bases outside the gene matches. Germline V gene lookup returns CDR1 SEHNR and CDR2 FQNEAQ (reference sequence). CDR3 length equals 16 residues. The CDR3 bases are TGTGCCAGCAGCTTAGAACTAGCGGGAGGTGTCTACGAGCAGTACTTC. Translation: CASSLELAGGVYEQYF. The complete variable domain, with remaining parts taken from reference TRBV7-9 and TRBJ2-7, reads DTGVSQNPRHKITKRGQNVTFRCDPISEHNRLYWYRQTLGQGPEFLTYFQNEAQLEKSRLLSDRFSAERPKGSFSTLEIQRTEQGDSAMYLCASSLELAGGVYEQYFGPGTRLTVT.

The sample holds many counts of this clonotype. The J gene is TRBJ2-7, the V gene TRBV20-1, with 7 bases lining up with TRBD2. This CDR3 has 14 amino acids. Germline trimming cut 0 bases from V and 2 bases from J; bases unmatched to any gene: 4. Germline CDR1 and CDR2: DFQATT and SNEGSKA (reference sequence). DNA of the CDR3: TGCAGTGCTAGAGAGGGGGGGGATACCTACGAGCAGTACTTC. It yields the protein CSAREGGDTYEQYF.

The chain uses TRBV3-1 and TRBJ1-5; TRBD1 aligns across 7 bases. The germline gives CDR1 LGHDT, CDR2 YNNKEL (reference sequence). J was trimmed by 6 bases and V by 4 bases; bases with no gene match: 6. The CDR3 runs to 14 residues. The CDR3 bases are TGTGCCAGCAGCCGAAGGGGGCATGGTCAGCCCCAGCATTTT. This gives the protein CASSRRGHGQPQHF.

This clonotype was observed a handful of times. The rearrangement uses TRBV9 and TRBJ2-5; no definite D call. The CDR3 runs to 12 residues. Trimming pared 0 bases from V and 3 bases from J, leaving 3 bases between. CDR1 and CDR2 (germline): SGDLS, YYNGEE. The CDR3 sequence is CASSVDEETQYF. The CDR3 coding sequence is TGTGCCAGCAGCGTAGATGAAGAGACCCAGTACTTC.

This chain links TRBV24-1 with TRBJ2-3; 10 bases line up with TRBD1. Germline CDR1 KGHDR, CDR2 SFDVKD. The CDR3 consists of 14 residues. V was pared by 7 bases and J by 6 bases, with 6 bases of the junction left unmatched. CDR3 DNA sequence: TGTGCCACCAGGTCCGGGACAGGGGTTGATACGCAGTATTTT. As protein: CATRSGTGVDTQYF.

The chain is built from TRBV20-1 and TRBJ2-6; D may match TRBD1 or TRBD2 (6 bases each). CDR3 length equals 15 residues. Germline V gives CDR1 DFQATT, CDR2 SNEGSKA (reference sequence). Trimming stripped 6 bases from V and 0 bases from J, with 12 bases between. The CDR3 here is CSAREGGSGANVLTF. CDR3 coding DNA: TGCAGTGCGCGAGAGGGGGGCTCTGGGGCCAACGTCCTGACTTTC.

This clonotype was recorded a few times. This chain uses TRBV12-3 or TRBV12-4 with TRBJ2-7; TRBD1 is a possible D gene (6 bases). The CDR3 is made up of 13 amino acids. V lost 6 bases to trimming and J lost 0 bases, with 9 bases between them. DNA for the CDR3: TGTGCCAGCAGGGGGGCGGACTCCTACGAGCAGTACTTC. The encoded protein is CASRGADSYEQYF.